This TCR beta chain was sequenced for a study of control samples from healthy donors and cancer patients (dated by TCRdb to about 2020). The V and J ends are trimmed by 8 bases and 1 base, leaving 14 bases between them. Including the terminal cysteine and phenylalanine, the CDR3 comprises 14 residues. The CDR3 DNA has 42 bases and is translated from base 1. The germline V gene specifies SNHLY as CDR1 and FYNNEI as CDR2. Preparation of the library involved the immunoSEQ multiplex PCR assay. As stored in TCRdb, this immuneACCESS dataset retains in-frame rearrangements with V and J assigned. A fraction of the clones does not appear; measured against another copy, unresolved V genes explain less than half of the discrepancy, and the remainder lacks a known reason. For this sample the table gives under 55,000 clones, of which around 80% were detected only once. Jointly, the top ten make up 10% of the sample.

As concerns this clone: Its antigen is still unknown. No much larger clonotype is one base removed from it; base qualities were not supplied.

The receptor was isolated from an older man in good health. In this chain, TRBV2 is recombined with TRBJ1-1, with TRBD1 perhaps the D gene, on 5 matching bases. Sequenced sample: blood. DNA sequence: TGTGCCAGCGTCCTATGGGACCGGAACACTGAAGCTTTCTTT. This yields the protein CASVLWDRNTEAFF. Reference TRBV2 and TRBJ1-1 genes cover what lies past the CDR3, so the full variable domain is EPEVTQTPSHQVTQMGQEVILRCVPISNHLYFYWYRQILGQKVEFLVSFYNNEISEKSEIFDDQFSVERPDGSNFTLKIRSTKLEDSAMYFCASVLWDRNTEAFFGQGTRLTVV.